What follows are 5 T cell receptor beta chains derived from one specimen sequenced in a study of T cell repertoires in cytomegalovirus infection. The antigens of these receptors remain unknown. MiXCR was run by TCRdb on the reads, yielding one entry per CDR3 protein. This table has 450,000 to 600,000 distinct CDR3 sequences, more than 30% appearing once. Specimen: cultured PBMCs, collected from culture after CMV antigen stimulation. These receptors were collected from a human donor in good health (CMV status not recorded). Some clones in this sample may be carry-over from other donors' samples.

This clonotype was detected a few times. This sequence joins TRBV11-2 and TRBJ1-2; D gene ambiguous. V lost 0 bases, J lost 4 bases, and 9 bases lay in between. Germline lookup yields CDR1 SGHAT and CDR2 FQNNGV. The CDR3 length is 14 residues. In nucleotides, the CDR3 is TGTGCCAGCAGCTTAGATTCTCGCTCCTATGGCTACACCTTC. Protein product: CASSLDSRSYGYTF.

Here the CDR3 DNA reads TGTGCCAGCAGCCAGAATTTCGGGAGAACAGATACGCAGTATTTT. Its translation: CASSQNFGRTDTQYF. The chain joins TRBV7-9 to TRBJ2-3; D is perhaps TRBD2 (6 bases). The CDR3 runs 15 residues. The V gene lost 5 bases and the J gene lost 3 bases, with 15 bases spanning the gap. Per the germline V gene, CDR1 is SEHNR and CDR2 is FQNEAQ (reference sequence).

CDR3 residues: CSASPGLAGVGEQYF. The CDR3 DNA follows: TGCAGTGCTAGCCCCGGACTAGCGGGAGTCGGGGAGCAGTACTTC. V is TRBV20-1 and J is TRBJ2-7, with 13 positions matching TRBD2. Germline V CDR1 and CDR2: DFQATT, SNEGSKA (reference sequence). The CDR3 loop spans 15 amino acids. Trimming removed 3 bases from V and 7 bases from J; junction bases left unmatched: 9.

There are many counts of this clonotype. The chain links TRBV7-2 to TRBJ2-3; 10 nucleotides line up with TRBD2. Germline V gives CDR1 SGHTA, CDR2 FQGNSA. CDR3 length: 17 residues. Trimming took 2 bases from V and 0 from J; bases not matched to a gene: 5. The CDR3 DNA is TGTGCCAGCAGCTTAAGGGCTAGCGGGAGCAGCACAGATACGCAGTATTTT. This sequence encodes CASSLRASGSSTDTQYF.

Only a few counts were recorded for this clonotype. Germline is not matched at one junction end, which may reflect a read error. The chain couples TRBV7-7 to TRBJ2-5, with 8 nucleotides matching TRBD1. This CDR3 comprises 15 residues. The germline gives CDR1 SSHAT, CDR2 FNYEAQ (reference sequence). CDR3 DNA sequence: TGTGCTAGCAGCCCTACCGGGACAGGACAAGAGACCCAGTACTTC. It is translated as CASSPTGTGQETQYF.